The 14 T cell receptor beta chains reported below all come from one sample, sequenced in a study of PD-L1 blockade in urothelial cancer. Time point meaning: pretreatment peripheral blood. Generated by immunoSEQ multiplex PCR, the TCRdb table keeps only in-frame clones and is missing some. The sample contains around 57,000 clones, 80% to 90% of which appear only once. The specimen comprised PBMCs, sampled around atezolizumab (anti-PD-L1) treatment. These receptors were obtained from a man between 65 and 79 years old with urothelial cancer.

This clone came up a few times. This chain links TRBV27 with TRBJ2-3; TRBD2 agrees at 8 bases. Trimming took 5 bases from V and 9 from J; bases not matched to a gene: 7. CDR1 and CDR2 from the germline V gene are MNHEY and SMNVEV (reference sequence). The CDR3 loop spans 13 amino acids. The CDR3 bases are TGTGCCAGCAGTCCCTCGGGACTAGTAACGCAGTATTTT. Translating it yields CASSPSGLVTQYF.

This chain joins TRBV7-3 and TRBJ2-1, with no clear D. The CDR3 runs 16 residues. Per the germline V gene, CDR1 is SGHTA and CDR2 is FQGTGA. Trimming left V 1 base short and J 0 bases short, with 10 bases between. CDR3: CASSLMGELSYNEQFF. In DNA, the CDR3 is TGTGCCAGCAGCTTAATGGGCGAGCTCTCCTACAATGAGCAGTTCTTC.

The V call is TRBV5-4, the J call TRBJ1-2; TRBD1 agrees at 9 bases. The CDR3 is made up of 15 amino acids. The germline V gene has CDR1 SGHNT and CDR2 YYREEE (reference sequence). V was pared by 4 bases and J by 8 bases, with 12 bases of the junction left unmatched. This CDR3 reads CASSRPGTGFGGYTF. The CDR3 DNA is TGTGCCAGCAGCCGTCCCGGGACAGGGTTTGGGGGCTACACCTTC.

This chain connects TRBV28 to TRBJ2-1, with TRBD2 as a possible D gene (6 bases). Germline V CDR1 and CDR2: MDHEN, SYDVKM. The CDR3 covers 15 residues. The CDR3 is CVVRKGSGSYNEQFF. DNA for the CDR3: TGTGTCGTTCGAAAAGGTAGCGGCTCCTACAATGAGCAGTTCTTC.

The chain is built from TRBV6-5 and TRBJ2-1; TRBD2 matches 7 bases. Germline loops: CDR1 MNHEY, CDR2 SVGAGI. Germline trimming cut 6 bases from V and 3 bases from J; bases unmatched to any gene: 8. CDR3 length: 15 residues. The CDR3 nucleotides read TGTGCCAGCAGCCTGCGGGAGACCGACTACAATGAGCAGTTCTTC. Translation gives CASSLRETDYNEQFF.

Here the CDR3 DNA reads TGTGCCAGCAGCGCAGGACGACAGGGGCCTCCGAACACTGAAGCTTTCTTT. Protein product: CASSAGRQGPPNTEAFF. The rearrangement joins TRBV9 to TRBJ1-1; TRBD1 matches 8 bases. Germline CDR1 is SGDLS and CDR2 is YYNGEE. The CDR3 is 17 amino acids. J was trimmed by 1 base and V by 3 bases; bases with no gene match: 11.

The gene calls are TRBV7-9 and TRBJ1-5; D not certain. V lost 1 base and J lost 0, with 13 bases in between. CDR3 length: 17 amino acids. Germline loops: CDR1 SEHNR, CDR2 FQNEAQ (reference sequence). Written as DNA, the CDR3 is TGTGCCAGCAGCTTAGGATCTCCAGGTTCTAGCAATCAGCCCCAGCATTTT. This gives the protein CASSLGSPGSSNQPQHF.

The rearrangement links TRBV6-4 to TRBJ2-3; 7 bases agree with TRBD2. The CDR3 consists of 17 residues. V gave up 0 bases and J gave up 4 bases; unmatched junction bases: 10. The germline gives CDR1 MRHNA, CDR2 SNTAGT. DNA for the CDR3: TGTGCCAGCAGTGACTCTCCGTCGGGGGGAATGCCAGATACGCAGTATTTT. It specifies CASSDSPSGGMPDTQYF.

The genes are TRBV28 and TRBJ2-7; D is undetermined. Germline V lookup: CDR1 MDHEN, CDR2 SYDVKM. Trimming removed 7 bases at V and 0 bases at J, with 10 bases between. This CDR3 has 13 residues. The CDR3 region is CASTRPSSYEQYF. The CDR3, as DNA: TGTGCCAGCACTCGGCCTAGCTCCTACGAGCAGTACTTC.

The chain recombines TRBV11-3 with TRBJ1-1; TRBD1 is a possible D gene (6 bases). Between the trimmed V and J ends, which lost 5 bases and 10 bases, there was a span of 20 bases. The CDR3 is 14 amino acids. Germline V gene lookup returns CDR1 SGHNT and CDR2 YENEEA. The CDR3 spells CASSPLIAGERAFF. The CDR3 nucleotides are TGTGCCAGCAGCCCACTGATAGCAGGGGAGAGAGCTTTCTTT. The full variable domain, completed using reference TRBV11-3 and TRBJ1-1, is EAGVVQSPRYKIIEKKQPVAFWCNPISGHNTLYWYLQNLGQGPELLIRYENEEAVDDSQLPKDRFSAERLKGVDSTLKIQPAELGDSAVYLCASSPLIAGERAFFGQGTRLTVV.

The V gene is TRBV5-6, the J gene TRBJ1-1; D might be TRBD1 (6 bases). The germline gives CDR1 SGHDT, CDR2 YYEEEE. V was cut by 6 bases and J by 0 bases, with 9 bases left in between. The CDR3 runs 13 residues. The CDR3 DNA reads TGTGCCAGCAACCAGGGGTTGAACACTGAAGCTTTCTTT. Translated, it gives CASNQGLNTEAFF.

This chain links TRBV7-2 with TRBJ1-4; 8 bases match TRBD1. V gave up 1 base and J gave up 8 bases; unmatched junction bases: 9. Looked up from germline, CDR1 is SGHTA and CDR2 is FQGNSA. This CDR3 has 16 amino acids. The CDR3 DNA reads TGTGCCAGCAGCTTAGACTGGGGACAGGCTGAGGAAAAACTGTTTTTT. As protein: CASSLDWGQAEEKLFF.

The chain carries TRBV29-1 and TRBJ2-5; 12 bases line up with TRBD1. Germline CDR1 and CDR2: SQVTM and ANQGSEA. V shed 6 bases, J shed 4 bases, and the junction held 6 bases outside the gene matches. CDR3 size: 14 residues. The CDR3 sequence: CSVMGTGGPETQYF. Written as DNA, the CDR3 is TGCAGCGTAATGGGGACAGGGGGCCCAGAGACCCAGTACTTC.

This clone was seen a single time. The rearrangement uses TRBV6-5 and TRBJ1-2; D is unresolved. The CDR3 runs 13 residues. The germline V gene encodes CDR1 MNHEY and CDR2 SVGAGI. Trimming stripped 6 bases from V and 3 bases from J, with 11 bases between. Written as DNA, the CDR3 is TGTGCCAGCAGATCACACACAGACTATGGCTACACCTTC. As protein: CASRSHTDYGYTF.